This T cell receptor beta chain is from a study of human T cells and chemical hapten exposure. Whole-study context: Alopecia areata, totalis or universalis affected patients who were mostly female. Study observations and caveats: All donors were alopecia patients, so their immunity may differ from that of healthy people. Expanded TCRs made up significantly more big CDR3 similarity clusters than controls did.

Time point defined: patch test 1, 2 weeks after DPC sensitization. Treatment denoted: therapeutic diphenylcyclopropenone sensitization with weekly scalp DPC. Whole blood, unfractionated, served as the material for total RNA extraction. Trimming stripped 4 bases from V and 3 bases from J, with 15 bases between. This CDR3 region has 15 residues. TCRdb reprocessed the RACE reads via MiXCR and lists one record per CDR3 protein. This table holds around 120,000 distinct CDR3 sequences, 9.5% to 11% found once. In this sample, this clonotype turned up a few times. Its antigen is undetermined. The TCR was taken from a woman between 40 and 50 years old with alopecia areata. Some clones in this sample may be carry-over from other donors' samples. The material was whole blood, obtained in connection with sensitization to the hapten diphenylcyclopropenone (DPC). The J gene is TRBJ2-5, the V gene TRBV12-3 or TRBV12-4; perhaps TRBD2 as D (6 bases). The CDR3 reads CASSWGVRAKETQYF. In DNA form, the CDR3 reads TGTGCCAGCAGTTGGGGGGTGAGGGCTAAAGAGACCCAGTACTTC.